The sequence of this T cell receptor beta chain was determined in a study of identical twins (dated by TCRdb to 2015 to 2016). About the investigation overall: To test whether fetal clonotypes persist, this study deep-sequenced TCR alpha and beta repertoires from monozygotic twins, from unrelated adults of various ages, and from cord blood. To rule out contamination, replicate twin experiments were performed at different times with different library preparation protocols.

Only healthy Caucasian donors were included. Three pairs of female monozygotic twins, all aged 18 to 29 years, made up the twin cohort. Positive isolation kits from Invitrogen were used to isolate CD4+ and CD8+ T cell populations. On this clonotype itself: There is no known antigen for this receptor. Per-base qualities were not stored, and no clone one base away is much larger.

Libraries were made using 5' RACE. Sequencing relied on an Illumina HiSeq 2000. Template switching introduced a universal primer binding site; the final cDNA contained a unique molecular identifier, enabling accurate counting of TCR cDNA molecules. First-strand cDNA for TCR alpha and beta chains was synthesized from specific primers in the conserved constant-segment region. To control for contamination, every cDNA library carried two barcodes: a SMART-Mk sample barcode plus Illumina barcodes. TruSeq adapter sequences along with Illumina sample barcodes were introduced in two successive PCR steps. Sequencing of the TCR alpha and beta cDNA libraries was done on the Illumina HiSeq platform using custom primers. On the authors' methods: MiGEC processed the raw reads to extract unique molecular identifiers, while MiXCR was used to determine the CDR3 positions. For each individual, recombination models were inferred using an EM algorithm with the repgenHMM and IGoR tools. Shared clonotype analysis was performed with the tcR package in R, normalizing sharing by the product of cloneset sizes. To study raw recombination without the effects of thymic and clonal selection, out-of-frame nonproductive sequences were analyzed. The raw public data were reprocessed by TCRdb itself: fastp quality trimming at Q25, MiXCR clonotype calling, in-frame beta chains only. Merged by CDR3 protein, the rows form single entries marked with the most common genes and DNA. What appears here as the V and J calls and clone size reflects TCRdb's work, not the paper's. Recorded for this sample are about 490,000 distinct CDR3 sequences; 13% to 15% of them occurred a single time. Around 0.48% of the sample is in the top ten clones.

The CDR3 sequence holds 16 residues, the cysteine and phenylalanine included. This entry keeps only the CDR3 DNA: 48 bases, framed from base 1. From a lookup of the germline V gene, CDR1 and CDR2 are KGHDR and SFDVKD. Trimming removed 5 bases from V and 2 bases from J; the gene matches leave 6 bases unexplained. Study-wide conclusions, independent of this receptor: Excess twin sharing in beta out-of-frame sequences was weaker because fewer shared sequences lowered the signal-to-noise ratio. Fewer insertions were carried by abundant cord blood beta clonotypes; a weaker similar trend was observed in young adult naive repertoires, while no such trend was observed in memory repertoires. Because the same donors could not be followed over many years, the conclusions depended on cross-sectional statistical analysis. Invariant T cells such as MAIT and iNKT could partly confound zero-insertion analyses, although diverse VJ usage argued against such confounding for most clonotypes. In monozygotic twins, recombination models systematically underestimated out-of-frame TCR alpha sharing, but the models matched the sharing seen between unrelated individuals. Compared with coincidental sharing between unrelated individuals, out-of-frame TCR alpha sequences shared between twins showed an excess of sequences with low generation probability.

These data were likewise used in another study, on yellow fever vaccine responses in identical twins. The second investigation adds: According to the authors, in identical twins the way T cells responded to vaccination appeared partly convergent and partly personalized. In the study, vaccine-responding T cell clones were precisely tracked in identical twins.

What was sequenced was CD4+ T cells sorted from blood. This receptor was taken from a young woman in good health. This sequence uses TRBV24-1 and TRBJ2-2, with 8 junctional bases fitting TRBD1. The bases read TGTGCCACCAGTGGCCGGACAGGGATCAACACCGGGGAGCTGTTTTTT. Its amino acids are CATSGRTGINTGELFF.